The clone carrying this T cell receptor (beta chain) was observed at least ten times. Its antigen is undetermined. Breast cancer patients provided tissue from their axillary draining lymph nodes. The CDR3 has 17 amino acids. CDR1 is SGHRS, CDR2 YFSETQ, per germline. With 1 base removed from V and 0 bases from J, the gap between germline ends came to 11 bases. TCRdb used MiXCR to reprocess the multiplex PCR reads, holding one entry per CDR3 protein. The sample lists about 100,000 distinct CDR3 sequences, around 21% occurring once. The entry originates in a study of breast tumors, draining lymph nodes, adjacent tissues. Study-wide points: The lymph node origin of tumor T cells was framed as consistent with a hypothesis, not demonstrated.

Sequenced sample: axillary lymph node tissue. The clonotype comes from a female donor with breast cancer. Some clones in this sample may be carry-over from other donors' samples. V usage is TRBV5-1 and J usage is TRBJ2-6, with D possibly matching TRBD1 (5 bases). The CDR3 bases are TGCGCCAGCAGCTTGTGGGCAGGGTCCTCTGGGGCCAACGTCCTGACTTTC. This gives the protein CASSLWAGSSGANVLTF.